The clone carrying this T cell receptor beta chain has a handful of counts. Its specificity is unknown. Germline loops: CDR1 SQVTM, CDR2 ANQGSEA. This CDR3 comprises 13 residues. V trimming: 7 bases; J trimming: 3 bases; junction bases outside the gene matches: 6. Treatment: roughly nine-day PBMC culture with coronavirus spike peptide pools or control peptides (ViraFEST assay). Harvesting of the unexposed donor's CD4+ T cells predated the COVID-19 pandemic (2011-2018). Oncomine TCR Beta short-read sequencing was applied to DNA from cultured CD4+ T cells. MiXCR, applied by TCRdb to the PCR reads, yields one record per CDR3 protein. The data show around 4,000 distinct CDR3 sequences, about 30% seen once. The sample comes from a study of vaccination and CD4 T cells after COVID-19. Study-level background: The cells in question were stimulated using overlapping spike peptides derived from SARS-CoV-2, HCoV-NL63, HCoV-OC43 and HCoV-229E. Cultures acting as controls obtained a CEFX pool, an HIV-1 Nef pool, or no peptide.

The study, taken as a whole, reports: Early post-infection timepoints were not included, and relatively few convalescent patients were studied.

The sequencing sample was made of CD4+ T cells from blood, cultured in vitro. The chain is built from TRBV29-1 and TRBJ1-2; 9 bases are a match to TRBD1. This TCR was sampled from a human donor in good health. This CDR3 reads CSAGQGRDYGYTF. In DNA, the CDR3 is TGCAGCGCCGGACAGGGGCGAGACTATGGCTACACCTTC. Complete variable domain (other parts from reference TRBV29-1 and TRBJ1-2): SAVISQKPSRDICQRGTSLTIQCQVDSQVTMMFWYRQQPGQSLTLIATANQGSEATYESGFVIDKFPISRPNLTFSTLTVSNMSPEDSSIYLCSAGQGRDYGYTFGSGTRLTVV.